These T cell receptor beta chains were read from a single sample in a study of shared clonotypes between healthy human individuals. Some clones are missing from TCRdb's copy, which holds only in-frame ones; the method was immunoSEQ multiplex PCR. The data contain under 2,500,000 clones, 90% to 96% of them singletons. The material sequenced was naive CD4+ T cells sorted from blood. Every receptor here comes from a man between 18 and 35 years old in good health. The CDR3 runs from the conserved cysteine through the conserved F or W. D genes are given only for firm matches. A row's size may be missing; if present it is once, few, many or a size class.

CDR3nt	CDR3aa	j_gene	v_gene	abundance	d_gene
TGTGCCAGCAGCTGGGACCGGAACACTGAAGCTTTCTTT	CASSWDRNTEAFF	TRBJ1-1	TRBV5-4	.	.
TGTGCCAGCAGCTCCCAGGGATCGAACACCGGGGAGCTGTTTTTT	CASSSQGSNTGELFF	TRBJ2-2	TRBV7-3	.	.
TGTGCCAGTAGTATTAGCGGGGGGTTCGACAATGAGCAGTTCTTC	CASSISGGFDNEQFF	TRBJ2-1	TRBV19	.	TRBD2
TGTGCCACCAGCAGAGACCCATTGGCGGGCACTCAGCCCCAGCATTTT	CATSRDPLAGTQPQHF	TRBJ1-5	TRBV15	.	.
TGCGCCAGCAGTGAACAGGGACCCACGCGGCCTATCTCCTACGAGCAGTACTTC	CASSEQGPTRPISYEQYF	TRBJ2-7	TRBV10-1	once	.
TGTGCCAGCCGCGACAGGGTTGGGATGAACACTGAAGCTTTCTTT	CASRDRVGMNTEAFF	TRBJ1-1	TRBV27	once	TRBD1
TGTGCCAGCACCGACAGATTAAATTCACCCCTCCACTTT	CASTDRLNSPLHF	TRBJ1-6	TRBV6-5	.	.
TGTGCCAGCACTCTAGCGGGATCTCAAGATACGCAGTATTTT	CASTLAGSQDTQYF	TRBJ2-3	TRBV9	.	TRBD2
TGTGCCAGCAGTTCTCGCAGGGGGGAAAAACTGTTTTTT	CASSSRRGEKLFF	TRBJ1-4	TRBV27	.	TRBD1
TGTGCCATCAGTGACCCGGCAGCGGGTTCCTACGAGCAGTACTTC	CAISDPAAGSYEQYF	TRBJ2-7	TRBV10-3	few	.
TGTGCCTGGACGATCAGGACGGGGAGCTCTGGGGCCAACGTCCTGACTTTC	CAWTIRTGSSGANVLTF	TRBJ2-6	TRBV30	.	.
TGTGCTAGTGGTTTGGTACGGTGGACTAGCGACTACGAGCAGTACTTC	CASGLVRWTSDYEQYF	TRBJ2-7	TRBV12-5	.	TRBD2